The 2 T cell receptor beta chains reported below all come from one sample, sequenced in a study of beta chain features in type 1 diabetes. For these receptors, no antigen is known. The entirety of the isolated RNA underwent reverse transcription, so expressed TCRB transcripts were sequenced. Produced via immunoSEQ multiplex PCR; TCRdb's table is partial and in-frame only. Seen here are a few hundred thousand clones, over 9% observed once, and the top ten hold approximately 0.6%. Study conclusions and caveats: Within each of all four CD4+ subsets, Type 1 diabetes patients had TCRB CDR3s that were moderately but significantly shorter.

Specimen: central memory CD4+ T cells from blood. All receptors come from a man aged 30 to 45 with type 1 diabetes.

The table lists this clone with a few counts. CDR3 sequence (DNA): TGTGCCAGCAGCTCCCCCGCTAGCGGAGATTACAATGAGCAGTTCTTC. This sequence encodes CASSSPASGDYNEQFF. The chain couples TRBV7-3 to TRBJ2-1; 7 bases fit TRBD2. CDR1 and CDR2 (germline): SGHTA, FQGTGA. This CDR3 has 16 residues. V gave up 4 bases and J gave up 4 bases; unmatched junction bases: 10.

Only a few counts were recorded for this clone. This CDR3 reads CASSYSNGEQYF. CDR3 coding DNA: TGTGCCAGCAGTTACTCAAACGGCGAGCAGTACTTC. This chain connects TRBV6-5 to TRBJ2-7; D is unclear. This CDR3 has 12 residues. The V end lost 0 bases, the J end lost 6 bases, and 6 bases lay between the germline ends. Germline CDR1 reads MNHEY; CDR2 reads SVGAGI.